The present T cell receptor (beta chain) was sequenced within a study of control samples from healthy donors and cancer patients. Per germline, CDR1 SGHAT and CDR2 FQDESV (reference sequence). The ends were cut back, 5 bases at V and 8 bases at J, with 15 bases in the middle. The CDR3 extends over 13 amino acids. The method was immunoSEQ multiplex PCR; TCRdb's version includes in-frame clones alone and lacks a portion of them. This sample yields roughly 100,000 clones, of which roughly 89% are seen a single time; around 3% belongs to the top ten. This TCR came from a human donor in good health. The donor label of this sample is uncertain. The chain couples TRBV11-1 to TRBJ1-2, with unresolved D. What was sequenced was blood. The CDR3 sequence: CASSPGGGRGYTF. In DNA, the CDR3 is TGTGCCAGCAGCCCCGGAGGCGGCCGCGGCTACACCTTC. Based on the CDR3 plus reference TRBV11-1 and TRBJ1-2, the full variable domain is EAEVAQSPRYKITEKSQAVAFWCDPISGHATLYWYRQILGQGPELLVQFQDESVVDDSQLPKDRFSAERLKGVDSTLKIQPAELGDSAMYLCASSPGGGRGYTFGSGTRLTVV.